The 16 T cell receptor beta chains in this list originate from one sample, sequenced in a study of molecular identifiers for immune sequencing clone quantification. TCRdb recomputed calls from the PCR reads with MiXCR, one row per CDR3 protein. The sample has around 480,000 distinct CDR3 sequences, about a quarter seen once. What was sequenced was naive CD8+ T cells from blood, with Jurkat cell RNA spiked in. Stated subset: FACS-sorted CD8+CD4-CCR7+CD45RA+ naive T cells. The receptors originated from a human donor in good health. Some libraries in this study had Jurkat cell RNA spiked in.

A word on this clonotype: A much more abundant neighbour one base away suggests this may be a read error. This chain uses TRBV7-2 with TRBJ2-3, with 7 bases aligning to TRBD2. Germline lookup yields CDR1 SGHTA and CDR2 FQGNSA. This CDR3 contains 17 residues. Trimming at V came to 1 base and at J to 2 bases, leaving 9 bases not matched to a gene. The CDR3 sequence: CASSLDTSVSPTDTQYF. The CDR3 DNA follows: TGTGCCAGCAGCTTAGATACTAGCGTGAGTCCCACAGATACGCAGTATTTT.

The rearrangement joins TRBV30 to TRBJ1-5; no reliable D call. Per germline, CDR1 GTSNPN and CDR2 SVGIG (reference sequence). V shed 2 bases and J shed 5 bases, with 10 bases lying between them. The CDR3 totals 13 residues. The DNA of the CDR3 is TGTGCCTGGAGTTGGTCGGTTCATCAGCCCCAGCATTTT. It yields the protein CAWSWSVHQPQHF.

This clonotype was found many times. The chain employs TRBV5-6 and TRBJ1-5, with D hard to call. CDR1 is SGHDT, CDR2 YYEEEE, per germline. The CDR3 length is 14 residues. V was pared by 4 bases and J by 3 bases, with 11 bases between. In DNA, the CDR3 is TGTGCCAGCAGCCCCTTGGGCGACAATCAGCCCCAGCATTTT. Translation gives CASSPLGDNQPQHF.

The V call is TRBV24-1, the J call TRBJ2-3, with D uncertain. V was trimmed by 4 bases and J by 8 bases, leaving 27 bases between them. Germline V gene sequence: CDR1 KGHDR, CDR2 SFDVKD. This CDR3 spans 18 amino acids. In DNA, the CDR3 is TGTGCCACCAGTGACACAAGTATGCTTGAAAAGGAACCAGGTACGCAGTATTTT. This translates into CATSDTSMLEKEPGTQYF.

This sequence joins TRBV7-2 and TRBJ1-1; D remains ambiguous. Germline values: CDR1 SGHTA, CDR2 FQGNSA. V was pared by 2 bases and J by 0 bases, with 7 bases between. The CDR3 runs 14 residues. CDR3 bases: TGTGCCAGCAGCTTACGGATCTTGAACACTGAAGCTTTCTTT. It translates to CASSLRILNTEAFF.

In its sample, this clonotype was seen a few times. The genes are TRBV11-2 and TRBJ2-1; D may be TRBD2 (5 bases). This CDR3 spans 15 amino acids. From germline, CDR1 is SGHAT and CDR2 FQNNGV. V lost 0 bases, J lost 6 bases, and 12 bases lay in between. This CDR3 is CASSLEGRAVNEQFF. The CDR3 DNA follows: TGTGCCAGCAGCTTAGAAGGTAGAGCGGTCAATGAGCAGTTCTTC. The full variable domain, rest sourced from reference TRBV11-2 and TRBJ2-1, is EAGVAQSPRYKIIEKRQSVAFWCNPISGHATLYWYQQILGQGPKLLIQFQNNGVVDDSQLPKDRFSAERLKGVDSTLKIQPAKLEDSAVYLCASSLEGRAVNEQFFGPGTRLTVL.

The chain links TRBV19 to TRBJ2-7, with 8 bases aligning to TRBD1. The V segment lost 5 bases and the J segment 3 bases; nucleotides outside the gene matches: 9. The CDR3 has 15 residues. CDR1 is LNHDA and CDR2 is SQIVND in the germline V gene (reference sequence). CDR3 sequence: CASSPNGQGNYEQYF. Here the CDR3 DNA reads TGTGCCAGTAGTCCGAATGGACAGGGAAACTACGAGCAGTACTTC.

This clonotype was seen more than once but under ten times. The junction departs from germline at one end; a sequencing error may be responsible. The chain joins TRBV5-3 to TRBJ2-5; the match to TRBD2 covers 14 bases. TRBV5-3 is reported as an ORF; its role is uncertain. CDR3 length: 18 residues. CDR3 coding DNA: TGTGCTAGAAGCTTCCCAGGACTAGCGGGGGGAGAAGCAGAGACCCAGTACTTC. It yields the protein CARSFPGLAGGEAETQYF.

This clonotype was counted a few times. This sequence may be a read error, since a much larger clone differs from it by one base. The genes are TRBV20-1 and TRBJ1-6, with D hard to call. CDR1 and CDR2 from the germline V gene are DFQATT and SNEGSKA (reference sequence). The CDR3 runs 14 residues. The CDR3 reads CSACTPVANSPLPF. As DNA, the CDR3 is TGCAGTGCCTGCACCCCCGTCGCGAATTCACCCCTCCCCTTT.

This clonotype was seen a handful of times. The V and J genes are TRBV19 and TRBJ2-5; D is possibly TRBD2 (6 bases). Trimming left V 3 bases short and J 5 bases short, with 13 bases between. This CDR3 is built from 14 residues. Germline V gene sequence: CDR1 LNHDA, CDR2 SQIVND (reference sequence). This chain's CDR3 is CASSISQRGETQYF. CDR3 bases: TGTGCCAGTAGTATTTCCCAACGGGGGGAGACCCAGTACTTC.

The CDR3 DNA reads TGTGCCAGCAGCCCTGAAATTAGCTCCTATAATTCACCCCTCCACTTT. This gives the protein CASSPEISSYNSPLHF. The chain has TRBV12-3 or TRBV12-4 and TRBJ1-6, with D hard to call. The V and J ends lost 6 bases and 0 bases respectively, with 12 bases between them. This CDR3 has 16 amino acids.

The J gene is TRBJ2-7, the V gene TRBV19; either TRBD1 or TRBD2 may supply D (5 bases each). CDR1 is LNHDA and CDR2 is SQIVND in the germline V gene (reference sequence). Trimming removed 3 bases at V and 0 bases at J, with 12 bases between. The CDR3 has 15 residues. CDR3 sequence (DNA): TGTGCCAGTAGTATCTCTCGGGGCTACTCCTACGAGCAGTACTTC. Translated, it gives CASSISRGYSYEQYF.

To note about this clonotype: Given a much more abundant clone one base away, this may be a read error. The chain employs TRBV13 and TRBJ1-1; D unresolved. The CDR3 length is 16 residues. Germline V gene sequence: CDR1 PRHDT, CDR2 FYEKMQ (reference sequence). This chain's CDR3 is CASSSEGRIGDTETFF. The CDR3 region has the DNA TGTGCCAGCAGCTCAGAGGGTCGGATAGGCGACACTGAAACTTTCTTT.

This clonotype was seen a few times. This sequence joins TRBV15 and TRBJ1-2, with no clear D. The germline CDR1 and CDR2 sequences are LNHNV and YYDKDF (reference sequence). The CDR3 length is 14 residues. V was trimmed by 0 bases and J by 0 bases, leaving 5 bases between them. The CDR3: CATSRDRANYGYTF. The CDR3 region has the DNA TGTGCCACCAGCAGAGATCGAGCTAACTATGGCTACACCTTC.

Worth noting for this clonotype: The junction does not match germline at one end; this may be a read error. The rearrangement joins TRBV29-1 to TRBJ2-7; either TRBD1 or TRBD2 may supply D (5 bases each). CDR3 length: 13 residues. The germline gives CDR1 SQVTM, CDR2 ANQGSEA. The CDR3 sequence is CSVMPGTAYGQYF. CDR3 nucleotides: TGCAGCGTTATGCCCGGGACCGCCTACGGGCAGTACTTC.

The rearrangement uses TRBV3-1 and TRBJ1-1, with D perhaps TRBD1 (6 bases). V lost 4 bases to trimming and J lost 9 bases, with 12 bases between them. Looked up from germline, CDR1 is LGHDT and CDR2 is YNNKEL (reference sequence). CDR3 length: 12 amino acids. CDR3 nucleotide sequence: TGTGCCAGCAGCCCAACCGGGACACAAGCTTTCTTT. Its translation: CASSPTGTQAFF.